The 27 T cell receptor beta chains reported below all come from one sample, sequenced in a study of T cells in Graves' hyperthyroidism and ophthalmopathy. Amplification of TCR beta CDR3 regions was performed using RNA transcripts as template. The HTBI primer set was used in a first-round RT-PCR of the TCR CDR3. TCRdb re-called the multiplex PCR reads through MiXCR, storing one row per CDR3 protein. The sample has approximately 100,000 distinct CDR3 sequences, approximately 50% seen once. Specimen: blood. Receptors originate from a man aged 40-50 years with Graves' hyperthyroidism.

This clonotype has ten or more counts. The V call is TRBV7-2, the J call TRBJ2-1, with D uncertain. V was shortened by 5 bases and J by 10 bases, with 15 bases between the two germline ends. CDR1 is SGHTA and CDR2 is FQGNSA in the germline V gene. The CDR3 loop spans 13 amino acids. The CDR3 sequence is CASSVLSWREQFF. CDR3 in DNA: TGTGCCAGCAGCGTACTGAGTTGGCGGGAGCAGTTCTTC.

Of note for this clonotype: Just one base apart from a much larger clone, this may be a read error. The chain couples TRBV4-1 to TRBJ2-2; D is perhaps TRBD2 (5 bases). This CDR3 has 12 residues. CDR1 and CDR2 (germline): MGHRA, YSYEKL. Trimming pared 2 bases from V and 13 bases from J, leaving 11 bases between. The CDR3 DNA follows: TGCGCCAGCAGCCAACCATATCGGGGGCTGTTTTTT. This sequence encodes CASSQPYRGLFF.

The rearrangement links TRBV2 to TRBJ2-7, with D possibly being TRBD2 (6 bases). The CDR3 covers 9 residues. The V end lost 9 bases, the J end lost 6 bases, and 6 bases lay between the germline ends. Germline V gene lookup returns CDR1 SNHLY and CDR2 FYNNEI. The CDR3, as DNA: TGTGCCAGAGCGGGCGAGCAGTACTTC. It yields the protein CARAGEQYF.

This clonotype was seen a few times. The rearrangement links TRBV28 to TRBJ1-2; D not certain. Germline V lookup: CDR1 MDHEN, CDR2 SYDVKM. Trimming removed 2 bases at V and 0 bases at J, with 10 bases between. The CDR3 covers 15 residues. In DNA, the CDR3 is TGTGCCAGCAGTTTAGAGTTCAAAGCTAACTATGGCTACACCTTC. As protein: CASSLEFKANYGYTF.

This clonotype was counted at least ten times. This sequence may be a read error, since a much larger clone differs from it by one base. The rearrangement uses TRBV10-2 and TRBJ2-5; 14 nucleotides line up with TRBD2. V lost 8 bases, J lost 5 bases, and 10 bases stayed unmatched. Looked up from germline, CDR1 is WSHSY and CDR2 is SAAADI. The CDR3 contains 16 residues. The CDR3 region is CASGRSTSGGGETQYF. The CDR3 DNA reads TGCGCCAGCGGACGCTCGACTAGCGGGGGGGGGGAGACCCAGTACTTC.

This clonotype has just one count. This chain joins TRBV7-2 and TRBJ2-7; 7 bases line up with TRBD2. CDR1 SGHTA and CDR2 FQGNSA come from the germline V gene. V was clipped by 4 bases and J by 4 bases; unmatched bases: 7. This CDR3 region has 14 residues. This CDR3 is CASSYPGGSYEQYF. In DNA form, the CDR3 reads TGTGCCAGCAGCTATCCTGGCGGGAGTTACGAGCAGTACTTC.

In its sample, this clonotype was seen many times. This rearrangement joins TRBV7-3 to TRBJ2-7, with D possibly being TRBD1 or TRBD2 (5 bases each). CDR1 SGHTA and CDR2 FQGTGA come from the germline V gene. The CDR3 length is 15 residues. V lost 0 bases to trimming and J lost 5 bases, with 14 bases between them. The DNA for the CDR3 is TGTGCCAGCAGCTTAACCGGGACCCGATCGGACGAGCAGTACTTC. Translating gives CASSLTGTRSDEQYF.

A note on this clonotype: It may be a read error: a sequence one base away is much more abundant. The rearrangement uses TRBV25-1 and TRBJ2-7; a possible D gene is TRBD1 (6 bases). The CDR3 consists of 15 residues. Per the germline V gene, CDR1 is MGHDK and CDR2 is SYGVNS. The CDR3 bases are TGTGCCAGCAGCTTAGGTTTGGGACACCTGGACGAGCGGTACTTC. Protein product: CASSLGLGHLDERYF.

This clonotype appeared many times. The chain carries TRBV9 and TRBJ2-2; possible D gene TRBD1, 5 bases. The CDR3 contains 16 residues. The germline V gene has CDR1 SGDLS and CDR2 YYNGEE. Trimming shortened V by 3 bases and J by 0 bases, and 12 bases separated the two germline ends. In DNA, the CDR3 is TGTGCCAGCAGCGCCTCAACAGGACCGAACACCGGGGAGCTGTTTTTT. Translated, it gives CASSASTGPNTGELFF.

CDR3 amino acids: CASSIGGSLSYEQYF. The CDR3 DNA follows: TGTGCCAGCAGTATCGGGGGGAGCCTCTCCTACGAGCAGTACTTC. V gene TRBV28 combines with J gene TRBJ2-7, with TRBD2 matching over 7 bases. In germline, CDR1 is MDHEN, CDR2 SYDVKM. The CDR3 loop spans 15 amino acids. V shed 5 bases and J 0 bases; nucleotides not matched to a gene: 7.

The chain recombines TRBV7-2 with TRBJ1-5; D is uncertain. Trimming took off 5 bases at V and 7 bases at J, with 15 bases between the two ends. Germline V CDR1 and CDR2: SGHTA, FQGNSA. The CDR3 runs 14 residues. For the CDR3, the DNA is TGTGCCAGCAGCCCACCGACTGGCGGGCAGCCCCAGCATTTT. Encoded protein: CASSPPTGGQPQHF.

J is TRBJ2-7 and V is TRBV7-9; 9 nucleotides agree with TRBD1. With V trimmed by 4 bases and J by 2 bases, 3 bases remained unmatched. The CDR3 covers 14 residues. Germline CDR1 reads SEHNR; CDR2 reads FQNEAQ (reference sequence). The CDR3 is CASSSRQGAYEQYF. CDR3 in DNA: TGTGCCAGCAGCTCGCGACAGGGGGCCTACGAGCAGTACTTC.

This clonotype was recorded at least ten times. V gene TRBV6-5 combines with J gene TRBJ2-5; maybe TRBD1 (5 bases). Per germline, CDR1 MNHEY and CDR2 SVGAGI. This CDR3 has 16 residues. The germline V and J ends were trimmed by 0 bases and 2 bases, with 13 bases remaining between them. The CDR3 reads CASSYSPPGAQETQYF. In nucleotides, the CDR3 is TGTGCCAGCAGTTACTCTCCACCTGGGGCTCAAGAGACCCAGTACTTC.

Notes on this clonotype: An end of the junction does not agree with germline; a read error may underlie this. The V call is TRBV7-3, the J call TRBJ2-7, with a weak D call TRBD2 (6 bases). This CDR3 comprises 17 residues. The germline gives CDR1 SGHTA, CDR2 FQGTGA. This chain's CDR3 is CASSPGDQRGGAGEQYF. The CDR3 nucleotides read TGCGCCAGCAGCCCGGGGGACCAGAGAGGTGGGGCAGGCGAGCAGTACTTC. Together with reference TRBV7-3 and TRBJ2-7, the CDR3 gives the full variable domain: GAGVSQTPSNKVTEKGKYVELRCDPISGHTALYWYRQSLGQGPEFLIYFQGTGAADDSGLPNDRFFAVRPEGSVSTLKIQRTERGDSAVYLCASSPGDQRGGAGEQYFGPGTRLTVT.

The CDR3 coding sequence is TGTGCCAGCAGCCAACTAGCGGGAGGGACGGGCGAGCAGTACTTC. It codes for CASSQLAGGTGEQYF. The gene calls are TRBV7-9 and TRBJ2-7; 13 bases fit TRBD2. Per germline, CDR1 SEHNR and CDR2 FQNEAQ (reference sequence). V trimming: 5 bases; J trimming: 6 bases; junction bases outside the gene matches: 7. The CDR3 runs to 15 residues.

This clonotype was observed a single time. Given a much more abundant clone one base away, this may be a read error. The gene calls are TRBV6-1 and TRBJ2-6, with a possible D match to TRBD1 (5 bases). Per the germline V gene, CDR1 is MNHNS and CDR2 is SASEGT. The CDR3 extends over 18 amino acids. This chain's CDR3 is CASSEGHGLHSGANVPTF. CDR3 nucleotides: TGTGCCAGCAGTGAAGGGCACGGGCTCCACTCTGGGGCCAACGTCCCGACTTTC.

This clonotype was detected ten times or more. This chain connects TRBV20-1 to TRBJ2-7; possibly TRBD2 for D (6 bases). V lost 2 bases, J lost 4 bases, and 15 bases lay in between. Germline CDR1 is DFQATT and CDR2 is SNEGSKA (reference sequence). The CDR3 is made up of 14 amino acids. The CDR3 protein is CSARRVMGGYEQYF. The CDR3, as DNA: TGCAGTGCTAGAAGGGTTATGGGGGGATACGAGCAGTACTTC.

The sample holds many counts of this clonotype. The gene calls are TRBV10-1 and TRBJ2-5; D is perhaps TRBD1 or TRBD2 (5 bases each). The V end was cut by 3 bases, the J end by 5 bases, with 13 bases between. Per the germline V gene, CDR1 is WNHNN and CDR2 is SYGVQD (reference sequence). The CDR3 sequence is 14 residues long. DNA of the CDR3: TGCGCCAGCAGTGATCCCGGGACGGGGGAGACCCAGTACTTC. Protein: CASSDPGTGETQYF.

Points on this clonotype: A much larger clone sits a single nucleotide away, making a read error possible. The V call is TRBV6-5, the J call TRBJ2-1, with D possibly matching TRBD1 (5 bases). Germline V gives CDR1 MNHEY, CDR2 SVGAGI. Trimming took 2 bases from V and 3 from J, leaving 8 bases between them. CDR3 size: 14 residues. The CDR3 region has the DNA TGTGCCAGCAGTTACGACAGTTGCTACAATGAGCAGTTCTTC. It encodes CASSYDSCYNEQFF.

This rearrangement joins TRBV20-1 to TRBJ2-7, with TRBD2 matching 8 bases. CDR1 is DFQATT, CDR2 SNEGSKA, per germline (reference sequence). The CDR3 sequence is 15 residues long. J lost 4 bases, V lost 0 bases, and 8 bases had no gene match. For the CDR3, the DNA is TGCAGTGCTAGAGATAGGGTTGGACTAGCTTACGAGCAGTACTTC. This encodes CSARDRVGLAYEQYF.

The table lists this clonotype with a count of one. V usage is TRBV10-2 and J usage is TRBJ1-6, with 11 bases fitting TRBD1. V gave up 7 bases and J gave up 8 bases; unmatched junction bases: 10. Germline V gene lookup returns CDR1 WSHSY and CDR2 SAAADI. This CDR3 has 16 residues. CDR3 loop: CASTRGQGDFDSPLHF. CDR3 DNA: TGCGCCAGCACGCGGGGACAGGGGGATTTCGATTCACCCCTCCACTTT.

As for this clonotype: One junction end does not reproduce the germline sequence, and a read error may be involved. The V and J genes are TRBV5-1 and TRBJ1-5; no clear D gene. This CDR3 has 17 residues. The germline V gene has CDR1 SGHRS and CDR2 YFSETQ. CDR3 in amino acids: CASSLTPTGEGNQPRHF. The CDR3 coding sequence is TGCGCCAGCAGCCTCACCCCCACCGGGGAGGGCAATCAGCCCCGGCATTTT.

This clonotype was seen many times. The chain uses TRBV11-3 and TRBJ1-1; D not certain. The germline V gene encodes CDR1 SGHNT and CDR2 YENEEA. V was shortened by 0 bases and J by 4 bases, with 9 bases between the two germline ends. The CDR3 is made up of 14 amino acids. The DNA for the CDR3 is TGTGCCAGCAGCTTAGAAGCGGATAGCACTGAAGCTTTCTTT. This codes for CASSLEADSTEAFF. Full variable domain (missing parts from reference TRBV11-3 and TRBJ1-1): EAGVVQSPRYKIIEKKQPVAFWCNPISGHNTLYWYLQNLGQGPELLIRYENEEAVDDSQLPKDRFSAERLKGVDSTLKIQPAELGDSAVYLCASSLEADSTEAFFGQGTRLTVV.

The table lists this clonotype with many counts. The V call is TRBV28, the J call TRBJ1-5; D unresolved. This CDR3 is built from 12 residues. The V end was cut by 5 bases, the J end by 4 bases, with 6 bases between. CDR1 and CDR2 from the germline V gene are MDHEN and SYDVKM. CDR3: CASSPINQPQHF. For the CDR3, the DNA is TGTGCCAGCAGTCCCATAAATCAGCCCCAGCATTTT.

This clonotype was counted many times. This chain's CDR3 is CASRGGTGGTGELFF. DNA for the CDR3: TGTGCCAGTAGGGGAGGGACAGGGGGCACCGGGGAGCTGTTTTTT. The chain has TRBV19 and TRBJ2-2; 11 bases map to TRBD1. Trimming at V came to 6 bases and at J to 4 bases, leaving 4 bases not matched to a gene. The germline V gene has CDR1 LNHDA and CDR2 SQIVND (reference sequence). This CDR3 comprises 15 residues.

The CDR3: CASREGQRGITEAFF. As DNA, the CDR3 is TGTGCCAGCAGGGAGGGACAGCGAGGGATCACTGAAGCTTTCTTT. The V call is TRBV2, the J call TRBJ1-1; 7 bases align to TRBD1. The CDR3 runs 15 residues. V was clipped by 6 bases and J by 4 bases; unmatched bases: 11. Germline values: CDR1 SNHLY, CDR2 FYNNEI.

This clonotype was detected many times. The chain is built from TRBV2 and TRBJ1-5; D unresolved. Germline V gives CDR1 SNHLY, CDR2 FYNNEI. There are 13 residues in the CDR3. Between the trimmed V and J ends, which lost 6 bases and 3 bases, there was a span of 9 bases. CDR3 sequence (DNA): TGTGCCAGCAGCCGGGAAAACAATCAGCCCCAGCATTTT. Its translation: CASSRENNQPQHF.